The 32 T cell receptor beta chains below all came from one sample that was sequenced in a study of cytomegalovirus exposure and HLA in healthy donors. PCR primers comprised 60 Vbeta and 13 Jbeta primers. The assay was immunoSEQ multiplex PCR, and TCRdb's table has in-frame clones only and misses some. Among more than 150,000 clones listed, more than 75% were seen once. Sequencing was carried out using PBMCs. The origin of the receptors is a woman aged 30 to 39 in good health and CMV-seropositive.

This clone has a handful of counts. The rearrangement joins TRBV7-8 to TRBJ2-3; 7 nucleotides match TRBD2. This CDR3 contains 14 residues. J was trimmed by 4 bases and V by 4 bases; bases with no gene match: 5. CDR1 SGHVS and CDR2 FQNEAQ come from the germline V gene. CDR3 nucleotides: TGTGCCAGCAGCTGGGAGGGGCGTGCAGATACGCAGTATTTT. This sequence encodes CASSWEGRADTQYF.

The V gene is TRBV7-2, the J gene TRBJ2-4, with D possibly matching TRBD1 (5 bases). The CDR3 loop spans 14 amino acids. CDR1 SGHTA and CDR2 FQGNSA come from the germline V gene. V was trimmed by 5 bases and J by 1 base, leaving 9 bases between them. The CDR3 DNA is TGTGCCAGCAGCAAAGGGGTGGCCAAAAACATTCAGTACTTC. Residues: CASSKGVAKNIQYF.

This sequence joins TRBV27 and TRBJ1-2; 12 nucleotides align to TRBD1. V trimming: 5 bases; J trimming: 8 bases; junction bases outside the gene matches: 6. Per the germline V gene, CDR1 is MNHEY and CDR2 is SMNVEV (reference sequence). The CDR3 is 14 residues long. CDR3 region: CASSPGGTGGGYTF. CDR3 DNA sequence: TGTGCCAGCAGTCCAGGGGGGACAGGGGGCGGCTACACCTTC.

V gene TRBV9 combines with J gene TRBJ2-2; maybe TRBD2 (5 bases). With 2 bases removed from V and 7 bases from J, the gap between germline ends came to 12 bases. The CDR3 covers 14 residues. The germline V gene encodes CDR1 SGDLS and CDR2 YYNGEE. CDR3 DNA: TGTGCCAGCAGCGTCGGGCCCGAGGGCGGGGAGCTGTTTTTT. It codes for CASSVGPEGGELFF.

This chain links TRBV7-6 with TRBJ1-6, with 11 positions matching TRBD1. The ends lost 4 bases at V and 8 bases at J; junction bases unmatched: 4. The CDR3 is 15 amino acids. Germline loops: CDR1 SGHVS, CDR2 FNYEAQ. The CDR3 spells CASSSGQGAHSPLHF. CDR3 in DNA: TGTGCCAGCAGCTCAGGACAGGGGGCTCATTCACCCCTCCACTTT. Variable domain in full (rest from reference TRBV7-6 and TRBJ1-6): GAGVSQSPRYKVTKRGQDVALRCDPISGHVSLYWYRQALGQGPEFLTYFNYEAQQDKSGLPNDRFSAERPEGSISTLTIQRTEQRDSAMYRCASSSGQGAHSPLHFGNGTRLTVT.

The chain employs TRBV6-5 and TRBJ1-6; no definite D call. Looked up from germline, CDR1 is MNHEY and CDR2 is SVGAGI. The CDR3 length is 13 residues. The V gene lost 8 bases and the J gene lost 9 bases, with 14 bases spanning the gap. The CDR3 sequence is CASLAGSGSPLHF. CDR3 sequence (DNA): TGTGCCAGCCTGGCGGGGAGCGGTTCACCCCTCCACTTT.

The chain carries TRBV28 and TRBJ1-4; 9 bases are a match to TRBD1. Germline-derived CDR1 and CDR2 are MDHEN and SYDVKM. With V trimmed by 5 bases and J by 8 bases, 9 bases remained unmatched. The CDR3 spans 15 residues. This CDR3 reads CASSAGQGWQEKLFF. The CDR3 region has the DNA TGTGCCAGCAGTGCGGGACAGGGTTGGCAAGAAAAACTGTTTTTT.

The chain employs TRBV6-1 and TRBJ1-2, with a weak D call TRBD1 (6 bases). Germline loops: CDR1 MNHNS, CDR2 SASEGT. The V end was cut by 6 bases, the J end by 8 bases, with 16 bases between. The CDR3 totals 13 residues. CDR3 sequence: CASSPRGGAGYTF. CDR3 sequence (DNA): TGTGCCAGCAGCCCCCGGGGGGGGGCAGGCTACACCTTC.

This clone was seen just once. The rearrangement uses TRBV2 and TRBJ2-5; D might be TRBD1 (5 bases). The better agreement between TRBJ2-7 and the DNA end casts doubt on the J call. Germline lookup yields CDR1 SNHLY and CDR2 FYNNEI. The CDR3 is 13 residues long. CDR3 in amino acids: CASKRTGLYEQYF. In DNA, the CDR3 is TGTGCCAGCAAGCGCACAGGTCTCTACGAGCAGTACTTC.

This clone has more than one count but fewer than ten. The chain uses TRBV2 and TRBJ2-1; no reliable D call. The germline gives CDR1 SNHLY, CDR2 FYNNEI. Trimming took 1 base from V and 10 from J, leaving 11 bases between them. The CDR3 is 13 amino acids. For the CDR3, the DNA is TGTGCCAGCAGTGAAGAGTACTCTTCCGAGCAGTTCTTC. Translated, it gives CASSEEYSSEQFF.

The CDR3 sequence: CASSLGAARWDTQYF. CDR3 bases: TGTGCCAGCAGCTTAGGGGCCGCCCGTTGGGATACGCAGTATTTT. The chain is built from TRBV11-3 and TRBJ2-3, with D uncertain. Germline CDR1 and CDR2: SGHNT and YENEEA. The CDR3 is 15 residues long. V was cut by 1 base and J by 6 bases, with 14 bases left in between. Full variable domain (outside the CDR3, taken from reference TRBV11-3 and TRBJ2-3): EAGVVQSPRYKIIEKKQPVAFWCNPISGHNTLYWYLQNLGQGPELLIRYENEEAVDDSQLPKDRFSAERLKGVDSTLKIQPAELGDSAVYLCASSLGAARWDTQYFGPGTRLTVL.

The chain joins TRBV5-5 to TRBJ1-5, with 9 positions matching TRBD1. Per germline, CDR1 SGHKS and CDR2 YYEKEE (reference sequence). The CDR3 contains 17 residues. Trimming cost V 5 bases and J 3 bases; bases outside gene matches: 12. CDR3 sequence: CASSSGTGNVDNQPQHF. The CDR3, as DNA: TGTGCCAGCAGTTCCGGGACAGGGAACGTGGACAATCAGCCCCAGCATTTT.

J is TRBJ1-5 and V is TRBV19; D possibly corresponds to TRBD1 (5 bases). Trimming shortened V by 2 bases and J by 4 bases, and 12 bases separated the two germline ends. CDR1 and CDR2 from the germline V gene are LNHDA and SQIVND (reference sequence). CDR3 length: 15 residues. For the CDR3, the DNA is TGTGCCAGTAGTATAAACAGGAGATCGAATCAGCCCCAGCATTTT. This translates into CASSINRRSNQPQHF.

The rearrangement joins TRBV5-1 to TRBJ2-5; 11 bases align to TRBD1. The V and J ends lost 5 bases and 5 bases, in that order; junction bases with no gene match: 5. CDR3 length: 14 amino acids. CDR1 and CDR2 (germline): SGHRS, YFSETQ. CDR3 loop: CASRRTGGDETQYF. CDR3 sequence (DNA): TGCGCCAGCAGGAGGACAGGGGGCGATGAGACCCAGTACTTC.

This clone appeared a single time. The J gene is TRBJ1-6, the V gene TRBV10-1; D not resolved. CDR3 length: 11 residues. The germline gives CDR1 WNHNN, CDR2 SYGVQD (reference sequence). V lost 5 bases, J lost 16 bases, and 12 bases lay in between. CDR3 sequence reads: CASSFDTALHF. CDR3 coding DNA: TGCGCCAGCAGTTTCGATACAGCACTCCACTTT.

In nucleotides, the CDR3 is TGTGCCAGCTCACCCGGGGGGCGACAGGGGGTCATTAGGAACACTGAAGCTTTCTTT. This translates into CASSPGGRQGVIRNTEAFF. The chain employs TRBV18 and TRBJ1-1; 9 positions agree with TRBD1. Germline CDR1 and CDR2: KGHSH and LQKENI. V lost 3 bases to trimming and J lost 1 base; unmatched junction nucleotides: 15. This CDR3 comprises 19 residues.

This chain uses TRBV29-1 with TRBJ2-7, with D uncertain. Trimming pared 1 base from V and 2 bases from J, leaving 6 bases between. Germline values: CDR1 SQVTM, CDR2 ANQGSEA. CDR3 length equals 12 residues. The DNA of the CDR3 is TGCAGCGTTGAAGGTCAGGCCTACGAGCAGTACTTC. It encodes CSVEGQAYEQYF.

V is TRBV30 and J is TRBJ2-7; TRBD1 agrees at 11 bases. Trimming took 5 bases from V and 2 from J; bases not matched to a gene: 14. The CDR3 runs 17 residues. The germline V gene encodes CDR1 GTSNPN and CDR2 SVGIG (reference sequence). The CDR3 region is CAWSGPGTGGVAYEQYF. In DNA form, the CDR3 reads TGTGCCTGGTCCGGTCCCGGGACAGGGGGTGTTGCCTACGAGCAGTACTTC.

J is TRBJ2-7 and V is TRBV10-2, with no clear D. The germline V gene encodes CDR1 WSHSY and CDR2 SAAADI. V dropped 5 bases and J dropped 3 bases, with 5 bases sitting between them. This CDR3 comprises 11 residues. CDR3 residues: CASSRSYEQYF. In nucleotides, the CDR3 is TGCGCCAGCAGTCGTAGCTACGAGCAGTACTTC.

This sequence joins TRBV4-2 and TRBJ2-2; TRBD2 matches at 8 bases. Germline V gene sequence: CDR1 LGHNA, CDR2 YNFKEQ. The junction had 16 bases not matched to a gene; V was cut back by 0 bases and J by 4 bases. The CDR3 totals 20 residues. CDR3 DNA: TGTGCCAGCAGCCAAGAATGGTCTAGCGGGCCGGGAGTCGGCACCGGGGAGCTGTTTTTT. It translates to CASSQEWSSGPGVGTGELFF.

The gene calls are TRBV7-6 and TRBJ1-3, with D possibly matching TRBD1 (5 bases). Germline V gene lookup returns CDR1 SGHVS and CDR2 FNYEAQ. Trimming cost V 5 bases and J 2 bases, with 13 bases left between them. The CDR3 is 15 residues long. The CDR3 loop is CASSLLRGTGNTIYF. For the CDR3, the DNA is TGTGCCAGCAGCCTGTTGCGGGGGACTGGAAACACCATATATTTT.

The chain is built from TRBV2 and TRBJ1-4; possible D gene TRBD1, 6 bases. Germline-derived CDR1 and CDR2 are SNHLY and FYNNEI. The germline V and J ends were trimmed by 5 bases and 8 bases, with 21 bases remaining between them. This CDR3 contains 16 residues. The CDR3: CASSYRDIRTGEKLFF. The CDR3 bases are TGTGCCAGCAGTTACCGGGACATCAGAACGGGGGAAAAACTGTTTTTT.

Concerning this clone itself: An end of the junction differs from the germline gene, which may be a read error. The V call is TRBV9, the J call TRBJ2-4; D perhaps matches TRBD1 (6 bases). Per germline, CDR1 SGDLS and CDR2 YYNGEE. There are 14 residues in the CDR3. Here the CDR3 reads CASSVEGRDNSQYF. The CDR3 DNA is TGTGCCAGCAGCGTAGAGGGCAGGGACAACAGTCAGTACTTC.

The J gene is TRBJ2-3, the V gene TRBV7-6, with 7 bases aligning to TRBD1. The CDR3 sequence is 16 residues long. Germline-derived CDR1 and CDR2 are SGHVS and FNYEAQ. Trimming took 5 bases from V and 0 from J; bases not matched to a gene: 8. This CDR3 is CASSPRQGPSTDTQYF. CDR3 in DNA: TGTGCCAGCAGCCCAAGACAGGGACCTAGCACAGATACGCAGTATTTT.

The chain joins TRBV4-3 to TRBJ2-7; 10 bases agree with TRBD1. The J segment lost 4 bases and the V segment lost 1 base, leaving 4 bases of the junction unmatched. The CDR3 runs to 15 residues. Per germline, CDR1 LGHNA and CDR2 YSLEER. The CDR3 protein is CASSQGTGGGYEQYF. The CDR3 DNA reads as TGCGCCAGCAGCCAAGGGACAGGGGGAGGTTACGAGCAGTACTTC.

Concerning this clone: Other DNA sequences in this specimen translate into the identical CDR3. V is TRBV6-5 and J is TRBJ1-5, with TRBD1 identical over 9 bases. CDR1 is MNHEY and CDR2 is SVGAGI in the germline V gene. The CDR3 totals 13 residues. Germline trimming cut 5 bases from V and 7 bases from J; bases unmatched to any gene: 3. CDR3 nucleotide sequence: TGTGCCAGCAGTCGGACAGGGGAACAGCCCCAGCATTTT. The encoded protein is CASSRTGEQPQHF.

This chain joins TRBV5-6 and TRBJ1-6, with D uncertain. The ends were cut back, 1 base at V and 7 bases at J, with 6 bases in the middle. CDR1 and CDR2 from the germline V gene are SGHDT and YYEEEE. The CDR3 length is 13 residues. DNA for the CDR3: TGTGCCAGCAGCTTGTTTTCGAATTCACCCCTCCACTTT. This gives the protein CASSLFSNSPLHF.

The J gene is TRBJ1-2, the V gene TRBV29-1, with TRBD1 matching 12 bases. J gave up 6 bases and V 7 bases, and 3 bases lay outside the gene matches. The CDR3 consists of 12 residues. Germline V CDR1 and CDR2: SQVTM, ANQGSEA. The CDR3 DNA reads TGCAGCGCGGGACAGGGGGCGAATGGCTACACCTTC. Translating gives CSAGQGANGYTF.

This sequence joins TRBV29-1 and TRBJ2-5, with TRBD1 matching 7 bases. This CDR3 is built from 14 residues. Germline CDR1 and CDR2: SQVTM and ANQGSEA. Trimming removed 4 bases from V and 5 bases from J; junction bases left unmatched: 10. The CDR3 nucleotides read TGCAGCGTTGGGGAAGGGGGCACTTGGGAGACCCAGTACTTC. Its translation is CSVGEGGTWETQYF.

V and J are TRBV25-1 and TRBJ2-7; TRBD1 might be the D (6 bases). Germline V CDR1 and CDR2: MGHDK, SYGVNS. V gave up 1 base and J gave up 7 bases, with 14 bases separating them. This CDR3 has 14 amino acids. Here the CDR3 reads CASSELRGMGEQYF. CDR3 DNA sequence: TGTGCCAGCAGTGAATTAAGGGGGATGGGGGAGCAGTACTTC.

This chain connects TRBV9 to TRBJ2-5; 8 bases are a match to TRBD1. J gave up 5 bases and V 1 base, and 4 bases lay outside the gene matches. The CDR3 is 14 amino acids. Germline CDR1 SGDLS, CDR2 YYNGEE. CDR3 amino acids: CASSVRDRGETQYF. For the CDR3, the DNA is TGTGCCAGCAGCGTACGAGACAGGGGCGAGACCCAGTACTTC.

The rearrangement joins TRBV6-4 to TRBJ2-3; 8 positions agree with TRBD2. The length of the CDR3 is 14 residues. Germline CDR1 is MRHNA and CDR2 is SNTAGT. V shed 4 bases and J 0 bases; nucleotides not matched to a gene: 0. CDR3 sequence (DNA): TGTGCCAGCAGTGCGGGGGGGAGCACAGATACGCAGTATTTT. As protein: CASSAGGSTDTQYF.